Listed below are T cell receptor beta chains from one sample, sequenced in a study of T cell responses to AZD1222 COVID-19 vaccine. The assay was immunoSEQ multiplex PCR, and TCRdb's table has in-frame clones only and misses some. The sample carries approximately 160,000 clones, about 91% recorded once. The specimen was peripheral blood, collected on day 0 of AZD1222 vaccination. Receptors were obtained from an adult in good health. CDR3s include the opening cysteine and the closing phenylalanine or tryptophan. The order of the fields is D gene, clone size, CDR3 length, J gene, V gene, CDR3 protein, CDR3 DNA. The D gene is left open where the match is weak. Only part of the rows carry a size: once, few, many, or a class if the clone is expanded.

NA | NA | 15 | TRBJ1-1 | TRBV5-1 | CASSLALGENTEAFF | TGCGCCAGCAGCTTGGCGCTGGGCGAGAACACTGAAGCTTTCTTT
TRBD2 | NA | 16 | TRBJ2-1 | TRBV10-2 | CASSSLRGGSGNEQFF | TGCGCCAGCAGTTCTCTAAGGGGCGGGAGTGGCAATGAGCAGTTCTTC
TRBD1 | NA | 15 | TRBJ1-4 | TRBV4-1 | CASSQVGTGDEKLFF | TGCGCCAGCAGCCAAGTCGGGACAGGGGATGAAAAACTGTTTTTT
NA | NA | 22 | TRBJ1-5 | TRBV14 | CASSQLICRADPGIVSNQPQHF | TGTGCCAGCAGCCAACTCATTTGTCGTGCGGATCCCGGAATTGTAAGCAATCAGCCCCAGCATTTT
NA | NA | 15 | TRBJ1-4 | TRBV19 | CASTQAGQINEKLFF | TGTGCCAGCACCCAAGCCGGACAAATTAATGAAAAACTGTTTTTT
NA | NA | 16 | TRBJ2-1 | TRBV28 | CASTNGGASGYNEQFF | TGTGCCAGCACCAATGGGGGGGCTAGCGGTTACAATGAGCAGTTCTTC
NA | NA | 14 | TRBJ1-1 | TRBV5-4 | CASSWQGSTTEAFF | TGTGCCAGCAGCTGGCAGGGTTCTACCACTGAAGCTTTCTTT
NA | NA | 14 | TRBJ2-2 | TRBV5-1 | CASSKVLGPGELFF | TGCGCCAGCAGCAAAGTACTCGGCCCCGGGGAGCTGTTTTTT
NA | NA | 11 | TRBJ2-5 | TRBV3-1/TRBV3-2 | CASSQGATQYF | TGTGCCAGCAGCCAAGGGGCGACCCAGTACTTC
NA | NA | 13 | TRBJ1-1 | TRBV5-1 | CASSLRVLAEAFF | TGCGCCAGCAGCTTGCGGGTGTTGGCTGAAGCTTTCTTT
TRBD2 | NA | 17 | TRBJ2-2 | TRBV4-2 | CASSQAGGLKNTGELFF | TGTGCCAGCAGCCAAGCGGGGGGACTAAAGAACACCGGGGAGCTGTTTTTT
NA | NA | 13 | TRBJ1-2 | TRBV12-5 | CASGLDRLYGYTF | TGTGCTAGTGGTTTAGACAGGCTCTATGGCTACACCTTC
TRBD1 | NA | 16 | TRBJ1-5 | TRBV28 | CASSHGNRGSNQPQHF | TGTGCCAGCAGTCATGGGAACAGGGGAAGCAATCAGCCCCAGCATTTT
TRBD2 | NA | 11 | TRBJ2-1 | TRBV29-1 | CSVDERGSVFF | TGCAGCGTTGATGAGCGGGGCTCCGTGTTCTTC
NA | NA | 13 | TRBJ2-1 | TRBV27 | CASRGGGYNEQFF | TGTGCCAGCCGGGGCGGAGGGTACAATGAGCAGTTCTTC
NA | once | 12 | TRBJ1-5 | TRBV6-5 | CASSYSGQPQHF | TGTGCCAGCAGTTACTCTGGCCAGCCCCAGCATTTT
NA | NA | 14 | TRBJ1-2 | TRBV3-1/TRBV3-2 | CASSPTGTRGGYTF | TGTGCCAGCAGCCCCACCGGGACCCGAGGGGGCTACACCTTC
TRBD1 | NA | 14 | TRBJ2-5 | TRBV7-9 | CASSGTGRQETQYF | TGTGCCAGCAGCGGGACAGGCCGACAAGAGACCCAGTACTTC
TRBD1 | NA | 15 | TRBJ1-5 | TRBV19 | CASSFTTGSNQPQHF | TGTGCCAGTAGCTTTACGACAGGGTCCAATCAGCCCCAGCATTTT
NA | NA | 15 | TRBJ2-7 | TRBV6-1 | CASSEHPTGTYEQYF | TGTGCCAGCAGTGAACACCCAACAGGGACCTACGAGCAGTACTTC
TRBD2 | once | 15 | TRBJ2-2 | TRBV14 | CASSHGLANTGELFF | TGTGCCAGCAGCCATGGACTAGCGAACACCGGGGAGCTGTTTTTT
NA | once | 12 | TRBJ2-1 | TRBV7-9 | CASSFYYNEQFF | TGTGCCAGCAGCTTCTACTACAATGAGCAGTTCTTC
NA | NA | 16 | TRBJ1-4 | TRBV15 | CATSRAVGRPNEKLFF | TGTGCCACCAGCAGAGCAGTTGGCAGACCTAATGAAAAACTGTTTTTT
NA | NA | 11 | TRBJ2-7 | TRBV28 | CASSLEYEQYF | TGTGCCAGCAGTTTAGAATACGAGCAGTACTTC
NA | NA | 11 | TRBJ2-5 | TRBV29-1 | CSVKRVETQYF | TGCAGCGTCAAAAGGGTGGAGACCCAGTACTTC
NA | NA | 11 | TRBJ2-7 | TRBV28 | CASSSSYEQYF | TGTGCCAGCAGTTCCTCCTACGAGCAGTACTTC
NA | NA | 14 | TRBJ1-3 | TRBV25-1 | CASSESGLGNTIYF | TGTGCCAGCAGTGAATCCGGCCTTGGAAACACCATATATTTT
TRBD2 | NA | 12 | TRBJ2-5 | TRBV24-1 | CATGREGETQYF | TGTGCCACCGGCAGGGAGGGAGAGACCCAGTACTTC
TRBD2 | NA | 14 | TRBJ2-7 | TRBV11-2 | CASSLGGGAYEQYF | TGTGCCAGCAGCTTAGGGGGGGGAGCCTACGAGCAGTACTTC
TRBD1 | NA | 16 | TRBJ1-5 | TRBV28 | CASSFYRGVRSQPQHF | TGTGCCAGCAGTTTCTACAGGGGGGTAAGGAGCCAGCCCCAGCATTTT
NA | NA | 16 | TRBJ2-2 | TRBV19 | CASQQRAGLNTGELFF | TGTGCCAGTCAGCAACGCGCAGGGCTGAACACCGGGGAGCTGTTTTTT
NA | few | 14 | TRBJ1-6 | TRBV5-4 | CASSQSGPNSPLHF | TGTGCCAGCAGCCAGAGCGGTCCTAATTCACCCCTCCACTTT
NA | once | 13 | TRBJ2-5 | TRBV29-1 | CSVGQIRGETQYF | TGCAGCGTTGGGCAGATAAGGGGAGAGACCCAGTACTTC
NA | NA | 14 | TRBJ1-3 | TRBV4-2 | CASSQSGAGNTIYF | TGTGCCAGCAGCCAATCCGGGGCTGGAAACACCATATATTTT
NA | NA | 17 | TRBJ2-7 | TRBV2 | CASSVPLGDWSSYEQYF | TGTGCCAGCAGTGTGCCTTTGGGCGACTGGAGCTCCTACGAGCAGTACTTC
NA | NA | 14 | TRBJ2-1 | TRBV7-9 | CASSLTSFGNEQFF | TGTGCCAGCAGCCTAACTAGTTTCGGCAATGAGCAGTTCTTC
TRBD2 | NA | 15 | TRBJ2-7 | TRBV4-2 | CASSPGGDGAYEQYF | TGTGCCAGCAGCCCCGGGGGGGACGGAGCCTACGAGCAGTACTTC
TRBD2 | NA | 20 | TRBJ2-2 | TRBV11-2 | CASSLEGSQPLAATGGELFF | TGTGCCAGCAGCTTAGAAGGAAGTCAGCCTCTAGCGGCCACGGGGGGGGAGCTGTTTTTT
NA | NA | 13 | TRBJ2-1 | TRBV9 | CASSVDPANEQFF | TGTGCCAGCAGCGTAGACCCAGCTAATGAGCAGTTCTTC
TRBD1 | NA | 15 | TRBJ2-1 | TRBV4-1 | CASSPDRGSYNEQFF | TGCGCCAGCAGCCCAGACAGGGGTTCGTACAATGAGCAGTTCTTC
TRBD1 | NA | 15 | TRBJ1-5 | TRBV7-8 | CASSLPGQRNQPQHF | TGTGCCAGCAGCTTACCGGGACAGCGCAATCAGCCCCAGCATTTT
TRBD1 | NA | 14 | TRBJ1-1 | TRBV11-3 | CASSRQGAWTEAFF | TGTGCCAGCAGCCGACAGGGGGCTTGGACTGAAGCTTTCTTT
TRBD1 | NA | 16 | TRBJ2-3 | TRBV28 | CASSSYGTASTDTQYF | TGTGCCAGCAGTTCTTATGGGACAGCTAGCACAGATACGCAGTATTTT